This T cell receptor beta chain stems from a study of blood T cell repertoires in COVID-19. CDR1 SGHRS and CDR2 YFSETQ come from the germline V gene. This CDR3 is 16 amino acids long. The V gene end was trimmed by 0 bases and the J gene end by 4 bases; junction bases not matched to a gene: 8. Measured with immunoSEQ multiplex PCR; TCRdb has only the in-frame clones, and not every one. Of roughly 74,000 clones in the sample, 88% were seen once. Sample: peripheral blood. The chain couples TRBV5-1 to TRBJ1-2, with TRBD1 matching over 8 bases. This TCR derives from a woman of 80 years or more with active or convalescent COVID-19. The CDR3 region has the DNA TGCGCCAGCAGCTTGGATGACAGGGGCGGGAGCTATGGCTACACCTTC. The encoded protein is CASSLDDRGGSYGYTF.